This T cell receptor beta chain was recovered during a study of beta chain features in type 1 diabetes. This clone was seen a handful of times. The antigen is not known. As every portion of the isolated RNA was reverse transcribed, the sequencing read expressed TCRB transcripts. Generated by immunoSEQ multiplex PCR, the TCRdb table keeps only in-frame clones and is missing some. Here the sample spans about 700,000 clones, about an eighth being singletons. General observations from the study: Within each of all four CD4+ subsets, Type 1 diabetes patients had TCRB CDR3s that were moderately but significantly shorter. Patients' naive, central memory and regulatory TCRB repertoires appeared more alike than those of healthy donors.

The CDR3 is 13 amino acids. Trimming took 7 bases from V and 7 from J; bases not matched to a gene: 10. Germline V gene sequence: CDR1 SGHRS, CDR2 YFSETQ. The source is a man between 18 and 35 years old with type 1 diabetes. This rearrangement joins TRBV5-1 to TRBJ2-7; TRBD1 agrees at 8 bases. Sequenced input: naive CD4+ T cells from blood. The chain's CDR3 is CASRRQGTGEQYF. CDR3 bases: TGCGCCAGCCGAAGACAGGGGACGGGGGAGCAGTACTTC. Filled out from reference TRBV5-1 and TRBJ2-7, the complete variable domain reads KAGVTQTPRYLIKTRGQQVTLSCSPISGHRSVSWYQQTPGQGLQFLFEYFSETQRNKGNFPGRFSGRQFSNSRSEMNVSTLELGDSALYLCASRRQGTGEQYFGPGTRLTVT.